Listed below are T cell receptor beta chains from one sample, sequenced in a study of T cell clones after liver transplantation. Profiling relied on immunoSEQ multiplex PCR, and the TCRdb table lists in-frame clones only, not all of them. The sample carries 99,000 or so clones, 82% recorded once. The sample consisted of CD4+ T cells from blood, taken before liver transplant. These receptors all stem from a human donor who received a liver transplant. Both conserved end residues are part of each CDR3. A D gene is named only where the DNA matches it firmly. Size is stated for part of the rows, as once, few or many counts, or as a class when the clone is expanded.

clone_size	j_call	v_call	d_call	cdr3_length	cdr3_nt	cdr3_aa
NA	TRBJ2-5	TRBV6-5	NA	15	TGTGCCAGCAGTCGAAGAAGGGGATACCAAGAGACCCAGTACTTC	CASSRRRGYQETQYF
NA	TRBJ2-7	TRBV18	NA	13	TGTGCCAGCTCACCGGGCGACTCCTACGAGCAGTACTTC	CASSPGDSYEQYF
few	TRBJ2-1	TRBV15	NA	14	TGTGCCACCAGCAGAACTAGCCCCTACAATGAGCAGTTCTTC	CATSRTSPYNEQFF
NA	TRBJ1-1	TRBV15	NA	12	TGTGCCACCAGCAACCGGGGGGTTGAAGCTTTCTTT	CATSNRGVEAFF
NA	TRBJ1-2	TRBV19	NA	15	TGTGCCAGTAGTATTCGGCCGGAACGGAGGGGAGGCTACACCTTC	CASSIRPERRGGYTF
NA	TRBJ2-7	TRBV18	NA	15	TGTGCCAGCTCACCACCCGGGACAACCTCCTACGAGCAGTACTTC	CASSPPGTTSYEQYF
NA	TRBJ2-7	TRBV6-1	TRBD1	17	TGTGCCAGCAGTGAATATGAGACAGGGATTTCCCAAAACGAGCAGTACTTC	CASSEYETGISQNEQYF
few	TRBJ2-7	TRBV18	NA	14	TGTGCCAGCTCCCGGGGTCCAGTGGGTTACGAGCAGTACTTC	CASSRGPVGYEQYF
NA	TRBJ1-1	TRBV27	TRBD1	13	TGTGCCAGCAGCCTAGGGGGCGGGACTGAAGCTTTCTTT	CASSLGGGTEAFF
once	TRBJ1-2	TRBV5-1	NA	16	TGCGCCAGCAGCTCCGCCGGGGAAGTGATGGTAGGTGGCTACACCTTC	CASSSAGEVMVGGYTF
few	TRBJ1-6	TRBV14	NA	15	TGTGCCAGCAGCCAAGATCCGATAGGGGATTCACCCCTCCACTTT	CASSQDPIGDSPLHF
once	TRBJ2-5	TRBV4-2	TRBD2	18	TGTGCCAGCAGCCCTGCCCCTTTAGCGAGCGGGGTACAAGAGACCCAGTACTTC	CASSPAPLASGVQETQYF
NA	TRBJ2-7	TRBV11-3	NA	12	TGTGCCAGCAGCTTAGACAATTACGAGCAGTACTTC	CASSLDNYEQYF
NA	TRBJ2-4	TRBV29-1	TRBD2	16	TGCAGCGCCGCACGAGGGCGGGGGGGAGCCAAAAACATTCAGTACTTC	CSAARGRGGAKNIQYF
NA	TRBJ2-1	TRBV7-9	NA	15	TGTGCCAGCAGCTTATATCAGGGAGTTGGCGATGAGCAGTTCTTC	CASSLYQGVGDEQFF
NA	TRBJ2-1	TRBV29-1	NA	14	TGCAGCGTTGAAGAATGGGTGCAGGGCAATGAGCAGTTCTTC	CSVEEWVQGNEQFF
NA	TRBJ2-7	TRBV2	NA	14	TGTGCCAGCAGTGAAAGAGGGGCCAGGTCCGAGCAGTACTTC	CASSERGARSEQYF
NA	TRBJ2-7	TRBV2	NA	11	TGTGCCAGCAGGGGCTCCTACGAGCAGTACTTC	CASRGSYEQYF
many	TRBJ1-5	TRBV18	NA	17	TGTGCCAGCTCCCCGGGACACCACTCTTATAGCAATCAGCCCCAGCATTTT	CASSPGHHSYSNQPQHF
NA	TRBJ2-1	TRBV6-1	TRBD2	13	TGTGCCAGCAGTGAAAAGCGGGGAAATGAGCAGTTCTTC	CASSEKRGNEQFF
NA	TRBJ2-7	TRBV5-6	NA	16	TGTGCCAGCAGCTTGGGGTTTAGCGGAGAATCGTACGAGCAGTACTTC	CASSLGFSGESYEQYF
NA	TRBJ2-7	TRBV7-3	NA	11	TGTGCCAGCAGCTACGGACAGGAGCAGTACTTC	CASSYGQEQYF
NA	TRBJ1-1	TRBV13	NA	15	TGTGCCAGCAGCTTAGGGGTCAGGACTGACACTGAAGCTTTCTTT	CASSLGVRTDTEAFF
NA	TRBJ2-3	TRBV7-2	TRBD2	17	TGTGCCAGCAGCGTTTCCGGGACTAGCGGGGAGAGGTATACGCAGTATTTT	CASSVSGTSGERYTQYF
few	TRBJ2-5	TRBV5-8	NA	14	TGTGCCAGCAGCTCATGGAGCTCCCAAGAGACCCAGTACTTC	CASSSWSSQETQYF
many	TRBJ1-6	TRBV5-1	NA	14	TGCGCCAGCAGCTTGGACCGGTTTAATTCACCCCTCCACTTT	CASSLDRFNSPLHF
NA	TRBJ1-1	TRBV6-6	TRBD1	11	TGTGCCAGCGGGACAGACACTGAAGCTTTCTTT	CASGTDTEAFF
NA	TRBJ2-3	TRBV9	NA	13	TGTGCCAGCAGCGTAGAGGTCACAGATACGCAGTATTTT	CASSVEVTDTQYF
NA	TRBJ2-1	TRBV7-2	TRBD2	15	TGTGCCAGCAGCTTCAGGACTAGCGGTTACAATGAGCAGTTCTTC	CASSFRTSGYNEQFF
NA	TRBJ1-1	TRBV27	NA	13	TGTGCCAGCAGTTTACTCATCGGAACTGAAGCTTTCTTT	CASSLLIGTEAFF
NA	TRBJ1-3	TRBV4-1	TRBD1	16	TGCGCCAGCAGCCAGGACAGGGGGTTTTCTGGAAACACCATATATTTT	CASSQDRGFSGNTIYF
NA	TRBJ1-1	TRBV28	NA	12	TGTGCCAGCACCTCAGGACAACTCGAAGCTTTCTTT	CASTSGQLEAFF
NA	TRBJ1-5	TRBV21-1	NA	12	TGTGCCAGCAGCAAAGTAACGGGGCCCCAGCATTTT	CASSKVTGPQHF
NA	TRBJ2-7	TRBV25-1	TRBD1	12	TGTGCCAGCAGTGTGACAGGGGGCGAGCAGTACTTC	CASSVTGGEQYF
once	TRBJ1-4	TRBV19	NA	14	TGTGCCAGCCAGAACTCCGGCAGGGACGAAAAACTGTTTTTT	CASQNSGRDEKLFF
NA	TRBJ2-2	TRBV11-2	TRBD1	15	TGTGCCAGCAGCATAAGACAGGGGAACACCGGGGAGCTGTTTTTT	CASSIRQGNTGELFF
NA	TRBJ2-1	TRBV25-1	NA	16	TGTGCCAGCAGTGAAGTTTTAGGGCCCCATGTAGGTGAGCAGTTCTTC	CASSEVLGPHVGEQFF
NA	TRBJ1-1	TRBV6-6	TRBD1	15	TGTGCCAGCAGTCCCATGACAGGGGCAAACACTGAAGCTTTCTTT	CASSPMTGANTEAFF
few	TRBJ2-1	TRBV5-8	NA	14	TGTGCCAGTGTGCGGAGCAGCTCCTACAATGAGCAGTTCTTC	CASVRSSSYNEQFF
NA	TRBJ1-1	TRBV29-1	NA	14	TGCAGCGTTGGGGGCAGGGGAAGTTTCCCTGAAGCTTTCTTT	CSVGGRGSFPEAFF
NA	TRBJ2-4	TRBV4-2	TRBD2	18	TGTGCCAGCAGCCTGCGGCTAGCGGGAGTCGGGGCCAAAAACATTCAGTACTTC	CASSLRLAGVGAKNIQYF
NA	TRBJ2-5	TRBV7-2	TRBD2	14	TGTGCCAGCAGCCAGAGCGGGGGCGGAGAGACCCAGTACTTC	CASSQSGGGETQYF
NA	TRBJ2-7	TRBV6-1	TRBD1	14	TGTGCCAGCATTCCCGGGACAGTTTCCTACGAGCAGTACTTC	CASIPGTVSYEQYF
NA	TRBJ2-3	TRBV7-9	NA	15	TGTGCCAGCGCAAGAGGTAGCGTTGTGACAGATACGCAGTATTTT	CASARGSVVTDTQYF
NA	TRBJ1-2	TRBV5-1	NA	13	TGCGCCAGCAGCTTGAACACTCAGGGTGGCTACACCTTC	CASSLNTQGGYTF
many	TRBJ2-1	TRBV7-9	NA	11	TGTGCCAGCAGCTTAGTACCTGAGCAGTTCTTC	CASSLVPEQFF
NA	TRBJ2-7	TRBV5-4	TRBD2	15	TGTGCCAGCAGCGACTTGTTTCGGGGGGCCTACGAGCAGTACTTC	CASSDLFRGAYEQYF
NA	TRBJ1-2	TRBV5-4	NA	14	TGTGCCAGCAGCCGCGGGGATCCCCAATGGGGCTACACCTTC	CASSRGDPQWGYTF
NA	TRBJ2-6	TRBV6-6	NA	16	TGTGCCAGCAGTTACAACCAGGGCTCTGGGGCCAACGTCCTGACTTTC	CASSYNQGSGANVLTF
NA	TRBJ1-1	TRBV13	NA	15	TGTGCCAGCAGCTTAGTCCTGACAGGGAACACTGAAGCTTTCTTT	CASSLVLTGNTEAFF
NA	TRBJ1-2	TRBV29-1	TRBD1	13	TGCAGCGATAGGGGACAGGGGGGCTATGGCTACACCTTC	CSDRGQGGYGYTF
NA	TRBJ1-2	TRBV5-1	NA	13	TGCGCCAGCAGCTTGAGTGAAAGCTATGGCTACACCTTC	CASSLSESYGYTF
NA	TRBJ2-7	TRBV5-1	TRBD2	12	TGCGCCAGCGGGCGGGGGGACTACGAGCAGTACTTC	CASGRGDYEQYF
few	TRBJ2-3	TRBV27	NA	13	TGTGCCAGCGGACGTGATTTTGGAGATACGCAGTATTTT	CASGRDFGDTQYF
NA	TRBJ2-1	TRBV18	TRBD2	17	TGTGCCAGCTCACCACTACTAGCGGGGGGGATCTACAATGAGCAGTTCTTC	CASSPLLAGGIYNEQFF